This T cell receptor (beta chain) is from a study of blood T cell repertoires in COVID-19. In germline, CDR1 is LGHNA, CDR2 YSLEER. There are 15 residues in the CDR3. Trimming cost V 4 bases and J 7 bases, with 16 bases left between them. Method: immunoSEQ multiplex PCR; TCRdb's copy keeps in-frame clones and lacks some. This table holds tens of thousands of clones, 85% to 90% found once. The source material was peripheral blood. The chain carries TRBV4-3 and TRBJ2-2, with D possibly being TRBD1 (6 bases). The receptor comes from a woman aged 60 to 75 with COVID-19, enrolled during active disease. CDR3 region: CASSPDPRGGGELFF. Here the CDR3 DNA reads TGCGCCAGCAGCCCCGATCCCAGGGGCGGCGGGGAGCTGTTTTTT.